The clone carrying this TCR beta chain is medium-sized. The CDR3 extends over 15 amino acids. Germline loops: CDR1 LNHDA, CDR2 SQIVND (reference sequence). V lost 6 bases and J lost 0, with 14 bases in between. In the original workflow: The assay estimated nucleated cells by amplifying reference gene primers. Sequencing used immunoSEQ multiplex PCR; TCRdb keeps in-frame clones, though not all of them. Clone size and V and J calls were adopted from that table, with D and trimming inferred from the DNA. The table includes more than 100,000 clones, over 75% detected once. The sample originates from a study of blood T cell repertoires in COVID-19. Study as a whole: Samples taken during acute and convalescent COVID-19 were collected in the United States, Italy and Spain. T cells, B-cell-depleted T cells, or PBMCs provided the cDNA or gDNA that served as material.

This sequence originates from a man between 70 and 80 years old with active COVID-19. The rearrangement links TRBV19 to TRBJ1-1, with a possible D match to TRBD1 (6 bases). The specimen sequenced was peripheral blood. CDR3 in amino acids: CASRRWTEMNTEAFF. The DNA for the CDR3 is TGTGCCAGTAGAAGGTGGACAGAAATGAACACTGAAGCTTTCTTT.